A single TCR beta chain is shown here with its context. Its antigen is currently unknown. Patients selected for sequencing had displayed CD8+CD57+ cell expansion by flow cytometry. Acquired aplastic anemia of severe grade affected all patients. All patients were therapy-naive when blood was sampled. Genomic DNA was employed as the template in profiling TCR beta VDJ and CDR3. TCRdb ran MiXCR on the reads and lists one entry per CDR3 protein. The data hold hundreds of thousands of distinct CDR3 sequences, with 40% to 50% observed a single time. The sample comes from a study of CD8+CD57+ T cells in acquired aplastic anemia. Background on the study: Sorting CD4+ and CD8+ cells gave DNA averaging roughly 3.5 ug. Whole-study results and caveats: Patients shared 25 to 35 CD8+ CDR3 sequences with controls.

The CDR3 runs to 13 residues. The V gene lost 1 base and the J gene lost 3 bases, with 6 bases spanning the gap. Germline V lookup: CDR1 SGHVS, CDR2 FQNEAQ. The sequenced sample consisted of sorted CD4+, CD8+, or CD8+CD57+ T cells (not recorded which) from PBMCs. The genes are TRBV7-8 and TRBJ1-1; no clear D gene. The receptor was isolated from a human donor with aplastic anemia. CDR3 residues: CASSLVKDTEAFF. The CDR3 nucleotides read TGTGCCAGCAGCTTAGTCAAGGACACTGAAGCTTTCTTT.